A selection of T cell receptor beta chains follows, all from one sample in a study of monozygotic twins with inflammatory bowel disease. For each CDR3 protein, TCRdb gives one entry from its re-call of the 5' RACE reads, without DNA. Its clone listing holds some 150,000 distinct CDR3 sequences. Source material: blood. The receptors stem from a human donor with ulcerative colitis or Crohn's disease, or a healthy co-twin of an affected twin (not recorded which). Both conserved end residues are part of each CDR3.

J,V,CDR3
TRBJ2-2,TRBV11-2,CASSSQSPPNTGELFF
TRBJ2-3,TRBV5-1,CASSFRSPRGTDTQYF
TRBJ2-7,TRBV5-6,CASSLVRQGASYEQYF
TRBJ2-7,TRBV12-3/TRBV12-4,CASSSGGYEQYF
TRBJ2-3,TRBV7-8,CASSSWTNTDTQYF
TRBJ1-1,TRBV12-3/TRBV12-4,CASSLNRLDSDTEAFF
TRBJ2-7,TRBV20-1,CSARTVRYEQYF
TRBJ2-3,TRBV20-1,CSASMRTDTQYF
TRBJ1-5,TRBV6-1,CASRLEGNSNQPQHF
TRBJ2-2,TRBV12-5,CASGLVGSITGELFF
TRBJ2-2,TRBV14,CASSQDRAAYGGELFF
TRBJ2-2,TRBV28,CASRDLGLAGGTGELFF
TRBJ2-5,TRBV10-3,CAISEDQEETQYF
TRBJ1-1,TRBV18,CASSPRGLSTEAFF
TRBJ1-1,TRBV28,CASSTSVEGGTEAFF
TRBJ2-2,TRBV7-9,CASSSELGGELFF
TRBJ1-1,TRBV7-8,CASSLGAAWGAFF
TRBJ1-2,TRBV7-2,CASSSSFDRNYGYTF
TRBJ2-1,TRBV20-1,CSAREIGGIRGSSSYNEQFF
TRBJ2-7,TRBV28,CASSSRASGTSTYEQYF
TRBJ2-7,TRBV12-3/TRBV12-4,CASSPTAGKQYF
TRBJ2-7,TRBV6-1,CASSPQTKSYEQYF
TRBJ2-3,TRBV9,CASSIARLSDTQYF
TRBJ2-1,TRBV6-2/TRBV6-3,CASSPALVVQFF
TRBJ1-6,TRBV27,CASSQQGASGSPLHF
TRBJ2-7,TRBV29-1,CSVEGLGRAYEQYF
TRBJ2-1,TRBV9,CASSVETGGQFF
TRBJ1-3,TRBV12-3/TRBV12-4,CASSRTGAGNTIYF
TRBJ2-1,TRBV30,CAWLFGVYNEQFF
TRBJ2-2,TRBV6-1,CASRDRASGTGELFF
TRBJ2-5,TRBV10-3,CAISEGLETQYF
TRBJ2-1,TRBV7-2,CAISLEGLAYNEQFF
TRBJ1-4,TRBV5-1,CASSLEQVEAEKLFF
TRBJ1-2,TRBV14,CASSQGGPYGYTF
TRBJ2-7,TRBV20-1,CSARDSRTGYYEQYF
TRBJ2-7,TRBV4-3,CASSLQRERYEQYF
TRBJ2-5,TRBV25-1,CASSPQGTAKETQYF
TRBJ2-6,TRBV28,CASSPGWSGANVLTF
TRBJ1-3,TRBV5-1,CASSHLGQGTSGNTIYF
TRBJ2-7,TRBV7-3,CASSLMPGYEQYF
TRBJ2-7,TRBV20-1,CSASTDAGGPYEQYF
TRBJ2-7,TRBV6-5,CASSYQWTSGMYEQYF
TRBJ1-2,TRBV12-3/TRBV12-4,CASSLAAAYGYTF
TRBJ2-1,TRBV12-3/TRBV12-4,CASRLGTGGWNEQFF
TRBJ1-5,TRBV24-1,CATSEGGLGNQPQHF
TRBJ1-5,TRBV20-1,CSAPSLGRGSNQPQHF
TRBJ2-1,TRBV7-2,CASSQTSYNEQFF
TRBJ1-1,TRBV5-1,CASSFPPGQITEAFF
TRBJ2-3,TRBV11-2,CASSLLGDGTDTQYF
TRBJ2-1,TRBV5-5,CASSWRPGDGDNEQFF
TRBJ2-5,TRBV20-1,CSAGLAGEEETQYF
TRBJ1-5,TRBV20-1,CSARIPGTPAQPQHF
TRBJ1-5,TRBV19,CASSIDQGRSQPQHF
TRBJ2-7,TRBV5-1,CASSLGDGGYEQYF
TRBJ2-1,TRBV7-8,CASRGNIGSSSYNEQFF
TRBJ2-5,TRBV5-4,CASSRHRETQYF
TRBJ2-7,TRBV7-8,CASSLAGTSYEQYF
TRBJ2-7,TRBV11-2,CASSPSIPGLSSPIWQYF
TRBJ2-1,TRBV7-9,CASSLAPPNEQFF
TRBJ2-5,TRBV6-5,CASSYSRTGKGETQYF